One TCR beta chain is described in this entry. Antigen: not known. Germline V lookup: CDR1 LGHDT, CDR2 YNNKEL (reference sequence). Unmatched junction bases numbered 9, after V lost 4 bases and J lost 8 bases. The CDR3 runs 14 residues. This specimen belongs to a study of T cells in Graves' hyperthyroidism and ophthalmopathy. The investigators amplified TCR beta CDR3 regions from RNA transcripts. The TCR CDR3 first-round RT-PCR relied on the HTBI primer set. TCRdb fed the multiplex PCR reads into MiXCR, producing one record per CDR3 protein. The sample has 550,000 to 850,000 distinct CDR3 sequences; 18% are singletons. Overall study results and limits: Ophthalmopathy onset followed model prediction by a median around six months.

The chain has TRBV3-1 and TRBJ1-2; 8 nucleotides align to TRBD1. The clonotype was recovered from a woman aged 50 to 60 with Graves' hyperthyroidism that later progressed to Graves' ophthalmopathy. The source material was blood. The CDR3 region has the DNA TGTGCCAGCAGCCGCCTGGACAGGGAGGGAGGCTACACCTTC. Translated, it gives CASSRLDREGGYTF.